Sequencing of this TCR beta chain was carried out in a study of CXCR3-negative and CXCR3-positive naive CD8 T cells. The naive CD8+ gate required CD45RO-CCR7+CD27+CD95- phenotype. Each TRB cDNA library was prepared by 5' RACE (with UMI labels). TCRdb reanalyzed the 5' RACE reads and collapses them to one entry per CDR3 protein, without DNA. The table for this sample gives 130,000 to 150,000 distinct CDR3 sequences. Remarks on this clonotype: Its cognate antigen is unknown.

Study-wide results and caveats: TRB CDR3 hydrophobicity was greater in CXCR3-positive naive cells than in CXCR3-negative naive cells.

Source material: naive CXCR3+ CD8+ T cells from blood. The subset was: CD45RO-CCR7+CD27+CD95- naive CD8+ T cells expressing CXCR3 (TNR3+). The source of this sequence is a human donor in good health. Some clones in this sample may be carry-over from other donors' samples.

The CDR3 reads CASSGPIPRRNEQFF. The rearrangement uses TRBV2 and TRBJ2-1. The CDR3 totals 15 residues. Germline V gene data show CDR1 as SNHLY and CDR2 as FYNNEI.